The clone carrying this TCR beta chain turned up a few times. Relying on iRepertoire HTBI primers and Arm-PCR of CDR3 regions, the team built TCR beta libraries. TCRdb independently ran MiXCR on the multiplex PCR reads; one entry per CDR3 protein. The sample holds hundreds of thousands of distinct CDR3 sequences; about 16% are singletons and the top ten take 9.5% to 15%. The time point: newly diagnosed GD, antithyroid drugs for less than 3 months. There was RNA extracted from PBMCs, and the TCR library was made from it. The germline V gene has CDR1 MDHEN and CDR2 SYDVKM. V was cut by 4 bases and J by 2 bases, with 11 bases left in between. CDR3 size: 14 residues. This sample stems from a study of regulatory T cells in long-lasting Graves disease. These same records also appear under a second study, on T cells in Graves' hyperthyroidism and ophthalmopathy. This second report adds: The HTBI primer set was used in a first-round RT-PCR of the TCR CDR3.

The sample in question was peripheral blood mononuclear cells (PBMCs), obtained at new diagnosis, from a patient treated with antithyroid drugs. The chain carries TRBV28 and TRBJ1-2; D is uncertain. This sequence was found in a man between 18 and 35 years old with Graves disease. CDR3 sequence (DNA): TGTGCCAGCAGTTCACTTAATATAAACTATGGCTACACCTTC. Translating it yields CASSSLNINYGYTF.